The clone carrying this T cell receptor (beta chain) appeared many times. The antigen is undetermined. Genomic DNA provided the template from which TCR beta VDJ and CDR3 profiles were obtained. Using its own MiXCR run on the reads, TCRdb lists one record per CDR3 protein. This table holds about 120,000 distinct CDR3 sequences, 50% to 60% found once. The source of the sample is a study of CD8+CD57+ T cells in acquired aplastic anemia. Study results and limitations: Researchers report that around 30 CD8+ CDR3 sequences appeared in both patients and controls.

In patients chosen for sequencing, flow cytometry had shown CD8+CD57+ cell expansion. Germline V lookup: CDR1 SQVTM, CDR2 ANQGSEA. The CDR3 extends over 14 amino acids. V was pared by 7 bases and J by 3 bases, with 18 bases between. The TCR was taken from a human donor with aplastic anemia. The J gene is TRBJ1-1, the V gene TRBV29-1; possibly TRBD1 for D (5 bases). The source material was sorted CD4+, CD8+, or CD8+CD57+ T cells (not recorded which) from PBMCs. CDR3: CSGDQGLSDTEAFF. The CDR3 bases are TGCAGCGGTGACCAGGGTCTTTCTGACACTGAAGCTTTCTTT.